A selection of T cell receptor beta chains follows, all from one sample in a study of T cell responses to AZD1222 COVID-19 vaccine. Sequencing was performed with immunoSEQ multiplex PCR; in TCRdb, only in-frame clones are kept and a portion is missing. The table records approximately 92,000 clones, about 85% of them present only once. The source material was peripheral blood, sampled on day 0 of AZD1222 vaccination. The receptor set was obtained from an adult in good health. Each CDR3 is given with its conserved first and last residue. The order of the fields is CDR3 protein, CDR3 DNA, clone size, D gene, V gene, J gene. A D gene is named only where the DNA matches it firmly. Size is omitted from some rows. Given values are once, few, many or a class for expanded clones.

cdr3_aa: CASSSGPGRGETQYF
cdr3_nt: TGTGCCAGCAGCTCGGGTCCGGGACGAGGGGAGACCCAGTACTTC
clone_size: .
d_call: .
v_call: TRBV5-6
j_call: TRBJ2-5

cdr3_aa: CASSPLQNWNTEAFF
cdr3_nt: TGTGCCAGCAGTCCCCTACAGAATTGGAACACTGAAGCTTTCTTT
clone_size: .
d_call: .
v_call: TRBV6-2/TRBV6-3
j_call: TRBJ1-1

cdr3_aa: CASSVGGHQNTEAFF
cdr3_nt: TGTGCCAGCAGCGTAGGAGGACACCAGAACACTGAAGCTTTCTTT
clone_size: .
d_call: .
v_call: TRBV9
j_call: TRBJ1-1

cdr3_aa: CASATTGGNGYTF
cdr3_nt: TGTGCCAGCGCCACCACAGGGGGTAATGGCTACACCTTC
clone_size: few
d_call: TRBD1
v_call: TRBV3-1/TRBV3-2
j_call: TRBJ1-2

cdr3_aa: CASTPGRGVYSNQPQHF
cdr3_nt: TGTGCCAGCACCCCGGGGAGGGGGGTATATAGCAATCAGCCCCAGCATTTT
clone_size: .
d_call: .
v_call: TRBV28
j_call: TRBJ1-5

cdr3_aa: CASSLALSKTNEKLFF
cdr3_nt: TGTGCCAGCAGCTTAGCGCTGAGTAAAACTAATGAAAAACTGTTTTTT
clone_size: .
d_call: .
v_call: TRBV7-2
j_call: TRBJ1-4

cdr3_aa: CASRTPIGVSNTEAFF
cdr3_nt: TGTGCCAGCAGGACTCCCATTGGGGTTTCGAACACTGAAGCTTTCTTT
clone_size: .
d_call: .
v_call: TRBV2
j_call: TRBJ1-1

cdr3_aa: CASSQGQSHEQYF
cdr3_nt: TGTGCCAGCAGCCAAGGACAGTCCCACGAGCAGTACTTC
clone_size: once
d_call: .
v_call: TRBV4-2
j_call: TRBJ2-7

cdr3_aa: CSAAPRTEAFF
cdr3_nt: TGCAGTGCTGCCCCTCGGACTGAAGCTTTCTTT
clone_size: .
d_call: .
v_call: TRBV20-1
j_call: TRBJ1-1

cdr3_aa: CASSPGGLAGFRDTQYF
cdr3_nt: TGTGCCAGCAGTCCGGGTGGACTAGCGGGATTCAGAGATACGCAGTATTTT
clone_size: .
d_call: TRBD2
v_call: TRBV5-4
j_call: TRBJ2-3

cdr3_aa: CASSLTSGTATGELFF
cdr3_nt: TGTGCCAGCAGTTTAACTAGCGGGACGGCCACCGGGGAGCTGTTTTTT
clone_size: .
d_call: TRBD2
v_call: TRBV27
j_call: TRBJ2-2

cdr3_aa: CASSLLQNTGELFF
cdr3_nt: TGTGCCAGCAGTTTGTTACAGAACACCGGGGAGCTGTTTTTT
clone_size: once
d_call: .
v_call: TRBV27
j_call: TRBJ2-2

cdr3_aa: CASSVGTSGRPTGELFF
cdr3_nt: TGTGCCAGCAGCGTTGGGACTAGCGGGAGGCCCACCGGGGAGCTGTTTTTT
clone_size: .
d_call: TRBD2
v_call: TRBV5-1
j_call: TRBJ2-2

cdr3_aa: CASSIMETQYF
cdr3_nt: TGTGCCAGTAGTATAATGGAGACCCAGTACTTC
clone_size: .
d_call: .
v_call: TRBV19
j_call: TRBJ2-5

cdr3_aa: CASSGTAAGTEAFF
cdr3_nt: TGTGCCAGCAGCGGGACAGCTGCGGGCACTGAAGCTTTCTTT
clone_size: .
d_call: TRBD1
v_call: TRBV5-1
j_call: TRBJ1-1

cdr3_aa: CASSLYDSPLHF
cdr3_nt: TGTGCCAGCAGTTTATATGATTCACCCCTCCACTTT
clone_size: once
d_call: .
v_call: TRBV27
j_call: TRBJ1-6

cdr3_aa: CASSVGAAANEKLFF
cdr3_nt: TGTGCCAGCAGCGTAGGCGCGGCGGCTAATGAAAAACTGTTTTTT
clone_size: .
d_call: .
v_call: TRBV9
j_call: TRBJ1-4

cdr3_aa: CASSYAVGNQPQHF
cdr3_nt: TGTGCCAGCAGTTATGCGGTGGGGAATCAGCCCCAGCATTTT
clone_size: .
d_call: .
v_call: TRBV6-5
j_call: TRBJ1-5

cdr3_aa: CASSLAGGAGNEQFF
cdr3_nt: TGTGCCAGCAGCTTAGCAGGGGGCGCGGGGAATGAGCAGTTCTTC
clone_size: .
d_call: .
v_call: TRBV11-1
j_call: TRBJ2-1

cdr3_aa: CASSQAPRGAHSYNEQFF
cdr3_nt: TGCGCCAGCAGCCAAGCCCCTCGGGGGGCCCACTCCTACAATGAGCAGTTCTTC
clone_size: .
d_call: .
v_call: TRBV4-3
j_call: TRBJ2-1

cdr3_aa: CASPGTGKNTGELFF
cdr3_nt: TGTGCCAGCCCCGGGACAGGGAAAAACACCGGGGAGCTGTTTTTT
clone_size: .
d_call: TRBD1
v_call: TRBV18
j_call: TRBJ2-2

cdr3_aa: CASSPPDISGQPQHF
cdr3_nt: TGTGCCAGCTCACCTCCGGACATATCGGGTCAGCCCCAGCATTTT
clone_size: .
d_call: .
v_call: TRBV18
j_call: TRBJ1-5